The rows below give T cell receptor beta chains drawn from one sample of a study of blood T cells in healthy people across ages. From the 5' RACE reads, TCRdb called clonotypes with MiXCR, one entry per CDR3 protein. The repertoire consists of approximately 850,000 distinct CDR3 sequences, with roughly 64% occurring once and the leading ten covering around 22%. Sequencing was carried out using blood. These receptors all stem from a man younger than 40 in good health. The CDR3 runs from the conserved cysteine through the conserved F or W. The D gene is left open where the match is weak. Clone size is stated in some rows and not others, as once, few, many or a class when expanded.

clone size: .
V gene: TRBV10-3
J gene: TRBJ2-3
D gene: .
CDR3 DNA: TGTGCCATCAGCCGCCCTGGAACTAGCGGGACAGGGACGCAGTATTTT
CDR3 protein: CAISRPGTSGTGTQYF

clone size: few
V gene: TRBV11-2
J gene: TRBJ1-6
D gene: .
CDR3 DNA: TGTGCCAGCAGCTTCTCAGGAGATAATTCACCCCTCCACTTT
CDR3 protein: CASSFSGDNSPLHF

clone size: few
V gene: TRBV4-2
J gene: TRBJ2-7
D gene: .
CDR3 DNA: TGTGCCAGCAGCCAAGGCCCGAGACCTCATCCCTACGAGCAGTACTTC
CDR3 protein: CASSQGPRPHPYEQYF

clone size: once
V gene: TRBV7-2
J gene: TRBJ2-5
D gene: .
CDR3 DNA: TGTGCCAGCAGCTGGGTCGGGGGTAATGAGCAGTACTTC
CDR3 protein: CASSWVGGNEQYF

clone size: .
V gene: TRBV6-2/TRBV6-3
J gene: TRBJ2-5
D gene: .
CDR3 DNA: TGTGCCAGCAGGAAGACAACAGAGACCCAGTACTTC
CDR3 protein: CASRKTTETQYF

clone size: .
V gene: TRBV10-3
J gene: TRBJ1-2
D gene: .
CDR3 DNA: TGTGCCATCAGTGGGCAGGGACACAATGGCTACACCTTC
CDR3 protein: CAISGQGHNGYTF

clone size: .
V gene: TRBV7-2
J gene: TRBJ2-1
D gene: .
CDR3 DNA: TGTGCCAGCAGCACACTGATCCGGGACTACAATGAGCAGTTCTTC
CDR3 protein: CASSTLIRDYNEQFF

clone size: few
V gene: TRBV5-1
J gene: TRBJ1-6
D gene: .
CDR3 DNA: TGCGCCAGCAGCTTATCAACAGCCAAGCGATCACCCCTCCACTTT
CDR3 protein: CASSLSTAKRSPLHF

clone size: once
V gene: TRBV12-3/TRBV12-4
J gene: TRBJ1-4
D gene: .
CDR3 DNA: TGTGCCAGCAGCCCACGGGGTTCTGTCCTTAATGAAAAACTGTTTTTT
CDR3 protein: CASSPRGSVLNEKLFF

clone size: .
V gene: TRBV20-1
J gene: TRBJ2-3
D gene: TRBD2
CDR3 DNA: TGCAGTGCAGCAAAACTAGCGGTTAGCACAGATACGCAGTATTTT
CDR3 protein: CSAAKLAVSTDTQYF

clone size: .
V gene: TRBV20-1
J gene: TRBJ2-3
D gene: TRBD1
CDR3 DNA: TGTAGTGCTCCGGGACAGGGGAGGTCAGATACGCAGTATTTT
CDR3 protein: CSAPGQGRSDTQYF

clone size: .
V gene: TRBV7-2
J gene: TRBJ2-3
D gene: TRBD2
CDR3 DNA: TGTGCCAGCAGCTTTCATAGCGGGAGCGGCACAGATACGCAGTATTTT
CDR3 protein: CASSFHSGSGTDTQYF

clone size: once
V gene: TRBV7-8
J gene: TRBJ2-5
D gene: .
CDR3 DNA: TGTGCCAGCCGGTTAGGGCGGATAACCCAAGAGACCCAGTACTTC
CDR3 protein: CASRLGRITQETQYF

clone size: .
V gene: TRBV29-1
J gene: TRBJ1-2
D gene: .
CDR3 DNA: TGCAGCGCGCCGGATCTTTATGGCTACACCTTC
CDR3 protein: CSAPDLYGYTF

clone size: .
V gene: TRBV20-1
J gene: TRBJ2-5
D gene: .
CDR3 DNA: TGCAGTGCTAGTTACATGATGGGGGAGACCCAGTACTTC
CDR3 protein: CSASYMMGETQYF

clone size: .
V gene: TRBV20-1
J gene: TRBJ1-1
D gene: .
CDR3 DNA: TGCAGTACCCACCGGGGAATGAACACTGAAGCTTTCTTT
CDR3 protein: CSTHRGMNTEAFF

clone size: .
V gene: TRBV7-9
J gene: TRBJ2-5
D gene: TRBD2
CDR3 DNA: TGTGCCAGCAGCTTTGGAAGACTAGCGGGACAAGAGACCCAGTACTTC
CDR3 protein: CASSFGRLAGQETQYF

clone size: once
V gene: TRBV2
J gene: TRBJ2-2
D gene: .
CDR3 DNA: TGTGCCAGCGGCAGGGAGGTCGGGGAGCTGTTTTTT
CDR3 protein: CASGREVGELFF

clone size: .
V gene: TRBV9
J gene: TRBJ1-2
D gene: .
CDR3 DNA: TGTGCCAGCACTTCGACAGGCCAGGCTGGTTATGGCTACACCTTC
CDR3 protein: CASTSTGQAGYGYTF

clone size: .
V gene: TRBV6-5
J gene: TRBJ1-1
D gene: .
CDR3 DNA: TGTGCCAGCAGTCCGCAGCAGGGGATGGACACTGAAGCTTTCTTT
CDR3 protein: CASSPQQGMDTEAFF

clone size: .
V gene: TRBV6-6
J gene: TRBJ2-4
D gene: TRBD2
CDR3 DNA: TGTGCCAGCAATCCCCCCCAGCGGGGGAACAAAAACATTCGGTACTTC
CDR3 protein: CASNPPQRGNKNIRYF

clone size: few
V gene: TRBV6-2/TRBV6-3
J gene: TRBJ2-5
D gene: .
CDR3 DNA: TGTGCCAGCAGTTCCGCGGCCGCAGGGTTGGAGACCCAGTACTTC
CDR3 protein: CASSSAAAGLETQYF

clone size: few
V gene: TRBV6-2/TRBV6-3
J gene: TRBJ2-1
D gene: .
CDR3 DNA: TGTGCCAGCAGTCGGGGCCCTCTCCTAACCAATGAGCAGTTCTTC
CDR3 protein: CASSRGPLLTNEQFF

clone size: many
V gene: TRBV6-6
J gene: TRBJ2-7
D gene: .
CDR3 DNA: TGTGCCAGCTCTAGCTCCGAGCAGTACTTC
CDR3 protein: CASSSSEQYF

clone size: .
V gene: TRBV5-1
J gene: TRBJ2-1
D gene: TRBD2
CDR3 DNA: TGCGCCAGCAGTTTATCCGGGACTAGCAGCAATGAGCAGTTCTTC
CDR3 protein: CASSLSGTSSNEQFF

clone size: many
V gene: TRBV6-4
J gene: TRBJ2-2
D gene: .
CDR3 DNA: TGTGCCAGCAGTTCGGGACTTGACACCGGGGAGCTGTTTTTT
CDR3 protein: CASSSGLDTGELFF

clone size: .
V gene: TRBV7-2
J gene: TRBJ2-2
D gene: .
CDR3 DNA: TGTGCCAGCAGCTTCCAGGGCGGAGGGAACACCGGGGAGCTGTTTTTT
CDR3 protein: CASSFQGGGNTGELFF

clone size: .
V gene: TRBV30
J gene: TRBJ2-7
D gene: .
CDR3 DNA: TGTGCCTGGAAAAACAGGGCGGCCTACGAGCAGTACTTC
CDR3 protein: CAWKNRAAYEQYF

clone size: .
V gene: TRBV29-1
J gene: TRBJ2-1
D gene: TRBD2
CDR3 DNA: TGCAGCGTTAGAAGCGGGGGGGCCAGCAATGAGCAGTTCTTC
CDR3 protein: CSVRSGGASNEQFF

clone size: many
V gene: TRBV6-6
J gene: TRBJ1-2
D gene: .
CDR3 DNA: TGTGCCAGCAGAGGGGGTTCTGGCTACACCTTC
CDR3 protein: CASRGGSGYTF

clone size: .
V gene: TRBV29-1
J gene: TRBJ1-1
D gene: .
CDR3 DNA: TGCAGCGTTATCATGACGGGGGATTCGGAAGCTTTCTTT
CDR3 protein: CSVIMTGDSEAFF

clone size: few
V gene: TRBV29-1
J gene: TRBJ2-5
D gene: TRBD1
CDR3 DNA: TGCAGCGTTGAAGAAGGGCCGGGACAGGGGGCTCGTCGAGAGACCCAGTACTTC
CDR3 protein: CSVEEGPGQGARRETQYF

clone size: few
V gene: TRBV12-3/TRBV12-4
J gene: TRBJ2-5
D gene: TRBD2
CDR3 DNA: TGTGCCAGCAGTCCCCGACTAGCGGGGCCACAAGAGACCCAGTACTTC
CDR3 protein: CASSPRLAGPQETQYF

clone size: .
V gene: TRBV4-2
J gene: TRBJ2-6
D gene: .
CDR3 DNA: TGTGCCAGCAGCCAAGCCGGGGACGGCTCTGGGGCCAACGTCCTGACTTTC
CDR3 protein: CASSQAGDGSGANVLTF

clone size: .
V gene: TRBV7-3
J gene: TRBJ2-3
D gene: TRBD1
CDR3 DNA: TGTGCCAGCAGCCTAGGGACAGGGGGCGCAGATACGCAGTATTTT
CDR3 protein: CASSLGTGGADTQYF

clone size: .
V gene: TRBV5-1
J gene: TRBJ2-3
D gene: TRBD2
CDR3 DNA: TGCGCCAGCAGCTTGGACGGGGGGGAATCAGATACGCAGTATTTT
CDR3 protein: CASSLDGGESDTQYF

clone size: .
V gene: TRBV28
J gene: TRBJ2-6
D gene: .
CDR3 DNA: TGTGCCAGCAGTTCTACAGGGAGTGGGGCCAACGTCCTGACTTTC
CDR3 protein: CASSSTGSGANVLTF

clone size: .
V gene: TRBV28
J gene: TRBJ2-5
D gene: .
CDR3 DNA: TGTGCCAGCAGCAGAGCGTCGGAGTACCAAGAGACCCAGTACTTC
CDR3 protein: CASSRASEYQETQYF

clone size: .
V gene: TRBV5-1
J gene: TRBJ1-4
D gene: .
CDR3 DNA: TGCGCCAGCAGCATAGCAGGAACTAATGAAAAACTGTTTTTT
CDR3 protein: CASSIAGTNEKLFF

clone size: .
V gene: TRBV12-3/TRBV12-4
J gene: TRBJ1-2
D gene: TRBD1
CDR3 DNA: TGTGCCAGCAGTCCAACAGGGGATTTCCACGGCTACACCTTC
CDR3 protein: CASSPTGDFHGYTF

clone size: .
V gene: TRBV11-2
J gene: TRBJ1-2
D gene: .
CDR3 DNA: TGTGCCAGCAGCTTACATGGGGGAAAAGCCTATGGCTACACCTTC
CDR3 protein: CASSLHGGKAYGYTF

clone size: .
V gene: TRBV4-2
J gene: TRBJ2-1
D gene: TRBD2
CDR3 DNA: TGTGCCAGCAGCCAAGCTCTAGCGGGAGGGCATGGTGAGCAGTTCTTC
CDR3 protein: CASSQALAGGHGEQFF

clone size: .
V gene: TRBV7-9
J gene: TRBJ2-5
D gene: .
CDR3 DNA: TGTGCCGGCAGCTTGAACCTAGGTTACCAAGAGACCCAGTACTTC
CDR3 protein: CAGSLNLGYQETQYF

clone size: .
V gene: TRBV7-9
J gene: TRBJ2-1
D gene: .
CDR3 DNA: TGTGCCAGCAGCTCATCATCAGATTACAATGAGCAGTTCTTC
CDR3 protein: CASSSSSDYNEQFF

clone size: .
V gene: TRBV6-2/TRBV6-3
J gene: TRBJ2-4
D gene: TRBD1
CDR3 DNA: TGTGCCAGCAGGGGATACCAGCCGGGACAGGGCAGAAACATTCAGTACTTC
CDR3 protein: CASRGYQPGQGRNIQYF

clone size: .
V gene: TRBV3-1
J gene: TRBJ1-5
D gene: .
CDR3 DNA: TGTGCCAGCAGCCAAGGAATAAGGGGGGTTAGCAATCAGCCCCAGCATTTT
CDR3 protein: CASSQGIRGVSNQPQHF

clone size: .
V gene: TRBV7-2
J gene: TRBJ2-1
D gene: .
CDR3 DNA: TGTGCCAGCAGCCCACAGGCGGGAACCTACAATGAGCAGTTCTTC
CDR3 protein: CASSPQAGTYNEQFF